This is a list of T cell receptor beta chains from one sample in a study of sequential checkpoint blockade in melanoma. Clones were read by immunoSEQ multiplex PCR, and TCRdb kept only the in-frame ones, dropping some. Found here are under 50,000 clones, over 75% of them singletons; the top ten hold around an eighth. The specimen comprised CD8+ T cells sorted from blood (inferred from file names), sampled from a patient given nivolumab and ipilimumab in sequence. Receptors were obtained from a human donor with melanoma. The CDR3 runs from the conserved cysteine through the conserved F or W. The D gene is left open where the match is weak. A clone size is listed for some rows: how often the clone was seen (once, few, many), or a class if it is expanded.

D gene,V gene,J gene,clone size,CDR3 protein,CDR3 DNA
NA,TRBV7-9,TRBJ1-1,NA,CASSSGGTEAFF,TGTGCCAGCAGCTCCGGTGGCACTGAAGCTTTCTTT
TRBD2,TRBV19,TRBJ2-1,NA,CASSRLAGANEQFF,TGTGCCAGTAGTCGACTAGCGGGAGCCAATGAGCAGTTCTTC
NA,TRBV6-5,TRBJ2-2,NA,CASSYGLNTGELFF,TGTGCCAGCAGTTACGGACTGAACACCGGGGAGCTGTTTTTT
NA,TRBV4-1,TRBJ1-3,NA,CASSQDWGGSGNTIYF,TGCGCCAGCAGCCAAGATTGGGGGGGGTCTGGAAACACCATATATTTT
TRBD1,TRBV19,TRBJ1-2,NA,CASTGRRDRANYGYTF,TGTGCCAGTACGGGCCGTCGGGACAGGGCTAACTATGGCTACACCTTC
NA,TRBV5-4,TRBJ1-1,NA,CASSLGGGTEAFF,TGTGCCAGCAGCTTAGGGGGGGGCACTGAAGCTTTCTTT
TRBD1,TRBV9,TRBJ1-4,NA,CASSVAGGTGNEKLFF,TGTGCCAGCAGCGTAGCAGGCGGGACAGGGAATGAAAAACTGTTTTTT
NA,TRBV7-9,TRBJ2-7,NA,CASSLASDYEQYF,TGTGCCAGCAGCTTAGCATCTGACTACGAGCAGTACTTC
NA,TRBV9,TRBJ2-6,NA,CASSVGPGVGANVLTF,TGTGCCAGCAGCGTAGGACCCGGGGTCGGGGCCAACGTCCTGACTTTC
NA,TRBV19,TRBJ1-2,NA,CASSIGPSGFYGYTF,TGTGCCAGTAGCATAGGCCCGAGCGGGTTCTATGGCTACACCTTC
TRBD2,TRBV4-3,TRBJ2-5,NA,CASSQDDVGRETETQYF,TGCGCCAGCAGCCAAGATGATGTGGGGAGGGAGACGGAGACCCAGTACTTC
TRBD1,TRBV9,TRBJ1-4,NA,CASSGRGLDEKLFF,TGTGCCAGCAGCGGCAGGGGGCTCGATGAAAAACTGTTTTTT
NA,TRBV27,TRBJ2-1,NA,CASADFSYNEQFF,TGTGCCAGCGCAGATTTCTCCTACAATGAGCAGTTCTTC
TRBD1,TRBV4-1,TRBJ2-7,once,CASSHTGVSYEQYF,TGCGCCAGCAGCCACACAGGGGTCTCCTACGAGCAGTACTTC
TRBD1,TRBV15,TRBJ1-5,NA,CATSTRGGISNQPQHF,TGTGCCACCAGCACCCGAGGGGGCATCAGCAATCAGCCCCAGCATTTT
TRBD2,TRBV7-9,TRBJ2-5,NA,CASSLNFREGGETQYF,TGTGCCAGCAGCTTAAATTTCCGGGAGGGAGGAGAGACCCAGTACTTC
NA,TRBV2,TRBJ2-3,once,CACAGGTDTQYF,TGTGCCTGTGCAGGGGGCACAGATACGCAGTATTTT
NA,TRBV27,TRBJ2-5,NA,CASSPPSETQYF,TGTGCCAGCAGTCCCCCGTCAGAGACCCAGTACTTC
TRBD1,TRBV7-2,TRBJ2-3,NA,CASSPQGQSSTDTQYF,TGTGCCAGCAGCCCCCAGGGACAGTCTAGCACAGATACGCAGTATTTT
NA,TRBV4-3,TRBJ2-2,NA,CASSQGPAGLNTGELFF,TGCGCCAGCAGCCAAGGGCCTGCGGGGTTGAACACCGGGGAGCTGTTTTTT
TRBD1,TRBV4-3,TRBJ1-3,NA,CASSQDRGLRNTIYF,TGCGCCAGCAGCCAAGACAGGGGGCTAAGAAACACCATATATTTT
TRBD2,TRBV6-4,TRBJ2-2,few,CASSDSREGTGELFF,TGTGCCAGCAGTGACTCGCGGGAGGGCACCGGGGAGCTGTTTTTT
TRBD1,TRBV19,TRBJ1-2,NA,CAIGQGGYGYTF,TGTGCCATTGGACAGGGGGGCTATGGCTACACCTTC
NA,TRBV4-3,TRBJ2-3,once,CASSQAYSDTQYF,TGCGCCAGCAGCCAAGCCTATTCAGATACGCAGTATTTT
NA,TRBV4-2,TRBJ1-5,NA,CASRGVTSNQPQHF,TGTGCCAGCAGGGGAGTCACGAGCAATCAGCCCCAGCATTTT
NA,TRBV16,TRBJ1-5,few,CASSQSPLDLNQPQHF,TGTGCCAGCAGCCAATCCCCATTAGACTTAAATCAGCCCCAGCATTTT
NA,TRBV4-1,TRBJ2-7,NA,CASGQDVRSYEQYF,TGCGCCAGCGGCCAAGACGTCCGGTCCTACGAGCAGTACTTC
TRBD2,TRBV6-4,TRBJ2-1,NA,CASSQTSGLYNEQFF,TGTGCCAGCAGTCAAACTAGCGGGCTCTACAATGAGCAGTTCTTC
TRBD1,TRBV27,TRBJ1-5,NA,CASSLRWDRDFFQPQHF,TGTGCCAGCAGTTTAAGGTGGGACAGGGATTTTTTTCAGCCCCAGCATTTT
TRBD1,TRBV2,TRBJ2-3,NA,CASSEFETGGYTDTQYF,TGTGCCAGCAGTGAATTCGAGACAGGGGGATACACAGATACGCAGTATTTT
TRBD2,TRBV7-3,TRBJ2-3,NA,CASSLKSQFLAGGTDTQYF,TGTGCCAGCAGCTTAAAATCGCAGTTTCTAGCGGGAGGCACAGATACGCAGTATTTT
NA,TRBV19,TRBJ2-7,NA,CASSIGRTAAYEQYF,TGTGCCAGTAGTATAGGGAGGACGGCGGCCTACGAGCAGTACTTC
TRBD1,TRBV2,TRBJ2-3,NA,CASSGVLDRDTDTQYF,TGTGCCAGCAGTGGAGTCTTGGACAGGGACACAGATACGCAGTATTTT
NA,TRBV4-1,TRBJ1-5,few,CASSQGNSNQPQHF,TGCGCCAGCAGCCAAGGTAATAGCAATCAGCCCCAGCATTTT
NA,TRBV4-2,TRBJ2-3,NA,CASSQGGPTDTQYF,TGTGCCAGCAGCCAAGGCGGGCCGACAGATACGCAGTATTTT
NA,TRBV9,TRBJ2-4,NA,CASSVGGIPENIQYF,TGTGCCAGCAGCGTAGGCGGTATTCCCGAGAACATTCAGTACTTC
NA,TRBV4-1,TRBJ1-2,NA,CASSQGGNYGYTF,TGCGCCAGCAGCCAAGGGGGCAACTATGGCTACACCTTC
TRBD2,TRBV4-1,TRBJ2-2,once,CATGLAGGGAAGELFF,TGCGCCACGGGACTAGCGGGGGGAGGGGCTGCCGGGGAGCTGTTTTTT
TRBD1,TRBV7-9,TRBJ1-1,NA,CASSPDGHRGRPEAFF,TGTGCCAGCAGCCCAGATGGTCACAGGGGGCGTCCTGAAGCTTTCTTT
NA,TRBV14,TRBJ1-4,NA,CASSQDRGGANEKLFF,TGTGCCAGCAGCCAAGATCGGGGAGGGGCTAATGAAAAACTGTTTTTT
TRBD1,TRBV11-3,TRBJ1-1,NA,CASSFNRGPLHEAFF,TGTGCCAGCAGCTTCAACAGGGGGCCGCTTCATGAAGCTTTCTTT